The 30 T cell receptor beta chains below come from one sample, sequenced in a study of monozygotic twins with cystic fibrosis. Data came from immunoSEQ multiplex PCR; TCRdb stores just in-frame clones and leaves some out. The repertoire holds tens of thousands of clones, with about 93% as singletons. Source material: blood. The receptors were gathered from a boy aged 2-15 years with cystic fibrosis.

The chain carries TRBV4-1 and TRBJ1-2; D ambiguous. CDR1 MGHRA and CDR2 YSYEKL come from the germline V gene. The V end was cut by 0 bases, the J end by 9 bases, with 14 bases between. There are 14 residues in the CDR3. This chain's CDR3 is CASSQDPGKARYTF. The CDR3 coding sequence is TGCGCCAGCAGCCAAGATCCCGGAAAGGCACGCTACACCTTC.

The chain recombines TRBV7-9 with TRBJ1-6, with D possibly being TRBD1 (5 bases). The CDR3 consists of 15 residues. Trimming shortened V by 2 bases and J by 5 bases, and 10 bases separated the two germline ends. Germline V CDR1 and CDR2: SEHNR, FQNEAQ (reference sequence). CDR3 sequence reads: CASSLRGTNNSPLHF. CDR3 in DNA: TGTGCCAGCAGCTTACGGGGGACGAATAATTCACCCCTCCACTTT. Filled out from reference TRBV7-9 and TRBJ1-6, the complete variable domain reads DTGVSQNPRHKITKRGQNVTFRCDPISEHNRLYWYRQTLGQGPEFLTYFQNEAQLEKSRLLSDRFSAERPKGSFSTLEIQRTEQGDSAMYLCASSLRGTNNSPLHFGNGTRLTVT.

This clone was recorded once. This chain connects TRBV19 to TRBJ1-5, with a tentative D call TRBD1 (6 bases). V was clipped by 6 bases and J by 7 bases, with 13 bases between them. This CDR3 has 13 amino acids. CDR1 LNHDA and CDR2 SQIVND come from the germline V gene (reference sequence). CDR3: CASSLQGKQPQHF. CDR3 DNA: TGTGCCAGTAGCCTACAGGGAAAGCAGCCCCAGCATTTT.

The count of this clone is one. This chain uses TRBV6-5 with TRBJ1-6, with 7 bases matching TRBD1. Trimming removed 6 bases from V and 5 bases from J; junction bases left unmatched: 4. Germline V gene data show CDR1 as MNHEY and CDR2 as SVGAGI. CDR3 length: 14 residues. The CDR3 reads CASSLDRDNSPLHF. Here the CDR3 DNA reads TGTGCCAGCAGCCTTGACAGGGATAATTCACCCCTCCACTTT.

This chain links TRBV6-1 with TRBJ1-1; D uncertain. Germline values: CDR1 MNHNS, CDR2 SASEGT. V lost 2 bases and J lost 11, with 15 bases in between. CDR3 size: 13 residues. CDR3 coding DNA: TGTGCCAGCAGTGAATCGCGGCAGATTTTGGCTTTCTTT. This codes for CASSESRQILAFF.

The chain recombines TRBV25-1 with TRBJ2-5; tentative D call: TRBD1 (5 bases). The DNA matches TRBJ2-7 better at its end, which makes the J call doubtful. Germline values: CDR1 MGHDK, CDR2 SYGVNS. The CDR3 has 12 amino acids. The CDR3 is CASSPDSYEQYF. In DNA form, the CDR3 reads TGTGCCAGCAGCCCAGACAGCTACGAGCAGTACTTC.

J is TRBJ1-2 and V is TRBV7-9, with a weak D call TRBD1 (5 bases). The CDR3 length is 15 residues. In germline, CDR1 is SEHNR, CDR2 FQNEAQ (reference sequence). Trimming took off 6 bases at V and 6 bases at J, with 20 bases between the two ends. CDR3 bases: TGTGCCAGCAGTTTCGGACACGCGGAGAGGCATGGCTACACCTTC. It is translated as CASSFGHAERHGYTF.

The chain carries TRBV7-7 and TRBJ2-3; D is possibly TRBD2 (5 bases). The CDR3 spans 15 residues. Deletions cut 5 bases from V and 0 bases from J, with 12 bases between. Germline CDR1 SSHAT, CDR2 FNYEAQ (reference sequence). In nucleotides, the CDR3 is TGTGCCAGCAGCATTGGACTGGCAAGCACAGATACGCAGTATTTT. It yields the protein CASSIGLASTDTQYF.

The genes are TRBV2 and TRBJ2-5; D call uncertain. Trimming removed 8 bases from V and 2 bases from J, with 6 bases in between. This CDR3 is 11 amino acids long. Germline CDR1 and CDR2: SNHLY and FYNNEI. This CDR3 reads CASRGQETQYF. The CDR3 nucleotides read TGTGCCAGCCGAGGTCAAGAGACCCAGTACTTC.

This chain joins TRBV2 and TRBJ2-3; D remains ambiguous. Trimming shortened V by 7 bases and J by 1 base, and 12 bases separated the two germline ends. The CDR3 is 14 residues long. Germline CDR1 and CDR2: SNHLY and FYNNEI. The CDR3 DNA reads as TGTGCCAGCACGAGTGGGCAGGGCACAGATACGCAGTATTTT. It is translated as CASTSGQGTDTQYF.

The chain uses TRBV7-9 and TRBJ2-7; TRBD2 might be the D (6 bases). With 4 bases removed from V and 3 bases from J, the gap between germline ends came to 10 bases. The CDR3 runs to 13 residues. Germline V CDR1 and CDR2: SEHNR, FQNEAQ (reference sequence). The CDR3 sequence is CASSYGGDYEQYF. In DNA form, the CDR3 reads TGTGCCAGCAGCTACGGGGGAGACTACGAGCAGTACTTC.

DNA for the CDR3: TGTGCCAGTAGTATGGGACAGGCGAACACTGAAGCTTTCTTT. Translating gives CASSMGQANTEAFF. This sequence joins TRBV19 and TRBJ1-1; 8 bases are shared with TRBD1. CDR3 size: 14 residues. The germline V gene encodes CDR1 LNHDA and CDR2 SQIVND (reference sequence). V lost 3 bases, J lost 1 base, and 1 base stayed unmatched.

The CDR3 DNA follows: TGCAGCGTGAAAGGACAGGCCAACACTGAAGCTTTCTTT. Protein sequence: CSVKGQANTEAFF. This chain joins TRBV29-1 and TRBJ1-1; 7 positions agree with TRBD1. CDR1 is SQVTM, CDR2 ANQGSEA, per germline. V was pared by 6 bases and J by 2 bases, with 6 bases of the junction left unmatched. The CDR3 covers 13 residues.

The chain is built from TRBV10-3 and TRBJ2-5, with TRBD2 identical over 15 bases. The CDR3 contains 15 residues. The V gene end was trimmed by 6 bases and the J gene end by 3 bases; junction bases not matched to a gene: 2. Germline V gene sequence: CDR1 ENHRY, CDR2 SYGVKD. The CDR3 region has the DNA TGTGCCATCAGCCGGACTAGCGGGGGGGAAGAGACCCAGTACTTC. Its translation: CAISRTSGGEETQYF.

V is TRBV19 and J is TRBJ1-5; D call uncertain. The V gene lost 0 bases and the J gene lost 7 bases, with 10 bases spanning the gap. Germline CDR1 LNHDA, CDR2 SQIVND (reference sequence). The CDR3 is 14 amino acids. The CDR3 DNA follows: TGTGCCAGTAGTATAGAGAGGGTGGGGCAGCCCCAGCATTTT. It is translated as CASSIERVGQPQHF.

This sequence joins TRBV18 and TRBJ2-2, with a possible D match to TRBD1 (5 bases). The V end lost 3 bases, the J end lost 0 bases, and 14 bases lay between the germline ends. Germline-derived CDR1 and CDR2 are KGHSH and LQKENI. This CDR3 is 17 amino acids long. This CDR3 is CASSPMGLGTNTGELFF. The CDR3, as DNA: TGTGCCAGCTCACCGATGGGGCTGGGAACGAACACCGGGGAGCTGTTTTTT.

This clone was picked up one time. The rearrangement links TRBV7-3 to TRBJ2-2; D not resolved. V shed 6 bases and J shed 3 bases, with 14 bases lying between them. There are 15 residues in the CDR3. Germline V gene data show CDR1 as SGHTA and CDR2 as FQGTGA. Here the CDR3 reads CASSDLEEDTGELFF. The CDR3 nucleotides are TGTGCCAGCAGTGATTTGGAAGAGGACACCGGGGAGCTGTTTTTT.

The CDR3 coding sequence is TGTGCCAGCTCAAACGGGGAGCTGTTTTTT. It encodes CASSNGELFF. The gene calls are TRBV18 and TRBJ2-2; D call uncertain. This CDR3 has 10 residues. The V and J ends lost 5 bases and 7 bases respectively, with 2 bases between them. From germline, CDR1 is KGHSH and CDR2 LQKENI. Based on the CDR3 plus reference TRBV18 and TRBJ2-2, the full variable domain is NAGVMQNPRHLVRRRGQEARLRCSPMKGHSHVYWYRQLPEEGLKFMVYLQKENIIDESGMPKERFSAEFPKEGPSILRIQQVVRGDSAAYFCASSNGELFFGEGSRLTVL.

The CDR3 is CSVTPGQGYNEQFF. CDR3 nucleotide sequence: TGCAGCGTGACCCCGGGACAGGGGTACAATGAGCAGTTCTTC. The chain combines TRBV29-1 with TRBJ2-1; TRBD1 matches 10 bases. With V trimmed by 6 bases and J by 4 bases, 6 bases remained unmatched. The CDR3 extends over 14 amino acids. CDR1 is SQVTM, CDR2 ANQGSEA, per germline.

The chain uses TRBV5-1 and TRBJ2-2; D is unresolved. This CDR3 has 13 amino acids. Germline values: CDR1 SGHRS, CDR2 YFSETQ. Deletions cut 0 bases from V and 6 bases from J, with 6 bases between. The CDR3 protein is CASSLGASGELFF. The CDR3, as DNA: TGCGCCAGCAGCTTGGGTGCGTCCGGGGAGCTGTTTTTT.

The rearrangement links TRBV29-1 to TRBJ2-3; 11 nucleotides match TRBD2. The CDR3 is 19 residues long. Germline lookup yields CDR1 SQVTM and CDR2 ANQGSEA. Trimming at V came to 3 bases and at J to 3 bases, leaving 17 bases not matched to a gene. In DNA form, the CDR3 reads TGCAGCGTTGACGCCTCTCTAGCGGGGGGCCGTGGGAGGACAGATACGCAGTATTTT. Protein: CSVDASLAGGRGRTDTQYF.

This chain joins TRBV5-1 and TRBJ2-4, with D possibly TRBD2 on 6 matching bases. CDR1 is SGHRS and CDR2 is YFSETQ in the germline V gene. The V and J ends lost 7 bases and 8 bases respectively, with 19 bases between them. There are 14 residues in the CDR3. This CDR3 is CASSLLRTGDIQYF. The CDR3 bases are TGCGCCAGCTCCCTACTCCGGACGGGGGACATTCAGTACTTC.

The chain links TRBV18 to TRBJ2-6, with TRBD1 matching over 8 bases. With 5 bases clipped from V and 3 bases from J, the junction kept 0 bases outside the gene matches. The length of the CDR3 is 14 residues. Germline values: CDR1 KGHSH, CDR2 LQKENI. Here the CDR3 DNA reads TGTGCCAGCTCAGACAGGGGTGGGGCCAACGTCCTGACTTTC. This translates into CASSDRGGANVLTF.

The V gene is TRBV7-3, the J gene TRBJ2-3; maybe TRBD2 (6 bases). This CDR3 region has 15 residues. Trimming removed 1 base at V and 6 bases at J, with 14 bases between. CDR1 is SGHTA and CDR2 is FQGTGA in the germline V gene. The CDR3 region is CASSLNPGSGDTQYF. CDR3 nucleotides: TGTGCCAGCAGCTTAAACCCCGGGAGCGGGGATACGCAGTATTTT.

The chain is built from TRBV7-4 and TRBJ1-5; no clear D gene. Trimming removed 3 bases from V and 2 bases from J, with 8 bases in between. Germline loops: CDR1 SGHVT, CDR2 SQSDAQ. The CDR3 sequence is 14 residues long. In DNA, the CDR3 is TGTGCCAGCAGCTTCATACTCCGCAATCAGCCCCAGCATTTT. Translating gives CASSFILRNQPQHF.

The genes are TRBV5-8 and TRBJ2-5; a possible D gene is TRBD2 (7 bases). The CDR3 contains 15 residues. V was cut by 4 bases and J by 5 bases, with 18 bases left in between. Germline CDR1 SGHTS, CDR2 YDEGEE. CDR3 in DNA: TGTGCCAGCAGCGCTGGGCAGGGGAGGGTCGAGACCCAGTACTTC. Protein: CASSAGQGRVETQYF.

The chain combines TRBV5-6 with TRBJ1-1; no firm D call. Trimming removed 0 bases at V and 4 bases at J, with 13 bases between. The CDR3 runs to 15 residues. Looked up from germline, CDR1 is SGHDT and CDR2 is YYEEEE. The CDR3 coding sequence is TGTGCCAGCAGCTTGGCCCAAGTTCCGGTCACTGAAGCTTTCTTT. This sequence encodes CASSLAQVPVTEAFF.

V and J are TRBV5-1 and TRBJ2-3; 12 positions match TRBD2. CDR3 length equals 16 residues. V shed 3 bases, J shed 0 bases, and the junction held 2 bases outside the gene matches. Germline values: CDR1 SGHRS, CDR2 YFSETQ. The CDR3 is CASSSGTSGSTDTQYF. DNA for the CDR3: TGCGCCAGCAGCTCCGGGACTAGCGGGAGCACAGATACGCAGTATTTT.

This clone was picked up a small number of times. The rearrangement joins TRBV9 to TRBJ1-2; no clear D. CDR1 is SGDLS and CDR2 is YYNGEE in the germline V gene. The CDR3 has 13 residues. V was cut by 2 bases and J by 2 bases, with 7 bases left in between. CDR3 bases: TGTGCCAGCAGCGTGCAAGGGAACTATGGCTACACCTTC. This encodes CASSVQGNYGYTF.

The V and J genes are TRBV7-9 and TRBJ1-1; D call uncertain. The CDR3 covers 12 residues. CDR1 SEHNR and CDR2 FQNEAQ come from the germline V gene (reference sequence). Trimming took 6 bases from V and 2 from J, leaving 7 bases between them. In DNA form, the CDR3 reads TGTGCCAGCAGGGATCTCAACACTGAAGCTTTCTTT. Translated, it gives CASRDLNTEAFF.